This T cell receptor beta chain was identified during a study of cytomegalovirus exposure and HLA in healthy donors. Across the whole study: The early release's HLA-typed donors yielded some 85 million unique TCRs. Among some 400 genotyped donors, approximately 80% fell in the Caucasian-associated ancestry cluster.

This CDR3 is 13 amino acids long. Germline values: CDR1 SQVTM, CDR2 ANQGSEA. V lost 7 bases, J lost 3 bases, and 8 bases stayed unmatched. Both 60 Vbeta primers and 13 Jbeta primers went into the PCR. Assay: immunoSEQ multiplex PCR; the TCRdb copy retains only in-frame clones and omits some. The sample has around 140,000 clones; around nine tenths are singletons. This TCR derives from a woman aged 30 to 39 in good health and CMV-seronegative. V and J are TRBV29-1 and TRBJ2-7, with 8 positions matching TRBD2. Sequencing was performed on PBMCs. CDR3 DNA: TGCAGCGCAGCCATGAGCGGGAGCTACGAGCAGTACTTC. Amino acid sequence: CSAAMSGSYEQYF.